What follows are 20 T cell receptor beta chains derived from one specimen sequenced in a study of identical twins. TCRdb re-called the 5' RACE reads with MiXCR, one entry per CDR3 protein. Among some 900,000 distinct CDR3 sequences listed, 9% to 15% were seen once. The data were also submitted as part of a second study, on yellow fever vaccine responses in identical twins.

What was sequenced was PBMCs. These receptors were collected from a woman in her late teens or twenties in good health.

The sample holds a few counts of this clonotype. The CDR3 here is CASSPRSGGNEKLFF. The CDR3 coding sequence is TGTGCCAGCAGTCCCAGGTCAGGGGGAAATGAAAAACTGTTTTTT. The rearrangement links TRBV28 to TRBJ1-4; 7 bases agree with TRBD1. Germline lookup yields CDR1 MDHEN and CDR2 SYDVKM. J gave up 5 bases and V 5 bases, and 8 bases lay outside the gene matches. The length of the CDR3 is 15 residues.

V is TRBV11-1 and J is TRBJ2-6; 9 bases align to TRBD1. Germline CDR1 is SGHAT and CDR2 is FQDESV (reference sequence). CDR3 length: 18 amino acids. The trim removed 5 bases at V and 1 base at J, leaving 9 bases unmatched. The CDR3 is CASSLTDRGLSGANVLTF. CDR3 DNA sequence: TGTGCCAGCAGCCTTACGGACAGGGGATTGTCTGGGGCCAACGTCCTGACTTTC.

This clonotype came up a few times. The rearrangement uses TRBV11-2 and TRBJ2-1, with D maybe TRBD2 (5 bases). Germline loops: CDR1 SGHAT, CDR2 FQNNGV. With 1 base removed from V and 9 bases from J, the gap between germline ends came to 10 bases. This CDR3 contains 13 residues. CDR3 DNA sequence: TGTGCCAGCAGCTTAGCGGACTGGAGTGAGCAGTTCTTC. Translation gives CASSLADWSEQFF.

The rearrangement uses TRBV20-1 and TRBJ2-3, with 14 bases matching TRBD2. Germline trimming cut 6 bases from V and 2 bases from J; bases unmatched to any gene: 4. The CDR3 has 15 residues. Germline CDR1 DFQATT, CDR2 SNEGSKA (reference sequence). The CDR3 loop reads CSATGLAGDTDTQYF. The CDR3 bases are TGCAGTGCAACGGGACTAGCGGGGGACACAGATACGCAGTATTTT.

The CDR3 DNA is TGTGCCAGCAGTTCCCTCGGGCGGGGTACCTACAATGAGCAGTTCTTC. Translating it yields CASSSLGRGTYNEQFF. V and J are TRBV7-2 and TRBJ2-1; D may be TRBD2 (6 bases). The CDR3 is 16 residues long. The V and J ends lost 6 bases and 2 bases respectively, with 17 bases between them. The germline V gene encodes CDR1 SGHTA and CDR2 FQGNSA.

The chain carries TRBV4-1 and TRBJ1-1, with 8 bases aligning to TRBD1. Germline loops: CDR1 MGHRA, CDR2 YSYEKL. The CDR3 length is 13 residues. J lost 4 bases, V lost 3 bases, and 1 base had no gene match. The CDR3 reads CASSQTGATEAFF. The CDR3, as DNA: TGCGCCAGCAGCCAGACAGGGGCCACTGAAGCTTTCTTT.

The chain uses TRBV12-3 or TRBV12-4 and TRBJ2-5; possibly TRBD1 or TRBD2 for D (5 bases each). With 3 bases removed from V and 5 bases from J, the gap between germline ends came to 13 bases. The CDR3 is made up of 14 amino acids. The CDR3 loop reads CASSFSSGRETQYF. The CDR3 bases are TGTGCCAGCAGTTTTTCTTCGGGACGGGAGACCCAGTACTTC.

The genes are TRBV4-1 and TRBJ1-3, with 8 bases aligning to TRBD1. J lost 0 bases, V lost 1 base, and 17 bases had no gene match. The germline CDR1 and CDR2 sequences are MGHRA and YSYEKL. This CDR3 has 21 residues. DNA for the CDR3: TGCGCCAGCAGCCAAGGCGGGACGGACAGGGTACGGCCTAGCTCTGGAAACACCATATATTTT. Translating gives CASSQGGTDRVRPSSGNTIYF.

This clonotype occurred a few times. The chain combines TRBV20-1 with TRBJ2-7; perhaps D is TRBD1 or TRBD2 (5 bases each). Germline CDR1 DFQATT, CDR2 SNEGSKA (reference sequence). CDR3 size: 12 residues. The CDR3 DNA reads TGCAGTGCTTTGGGACCCTCCCACGAGCAGTACGTC. It codes for CSALGPSHEQYV.

This rearrangement joins TRBV6-2 or TRBV6-3 to TRBJ2-7; 8 nucleotides match TRBD2. Germline assignment: CDR1 MNHEY and CDR2 SVGEGT. V lost 5 bases, J lost 0 bases, and 3 bases stayed unmatched. This CDR3 has 14 residues. The CDR3 DNA reads TGTGCCAGCAGTGTAGGGACTAGCTCCTACGAGCAGTACGTC. As protein: CASSVGTSSYEQYV.

This clonotype has a handful of counts. This rearrangement joins TRBV20-1 to TRBJ2-3, with 15 bases matching TRBD2. With 5 bases clipped from V and 6 bases from J, the junction kept 3 bases outside the gene matches. The CDR3 loop spans 14 amino acids. The germline gives CDR1 DFQATT, CDR2 SNEGSKA (reference sequence). For the CDR3, the DNA is TGCAGTGCTTGGACTAGCGGGAGGGCGGATACGCAGTATTTT. Translated: CSAWTSGRADTQYF.

The CDR3 sequence: CSVFEPGQRYGYTF. The CDR3 nucleotides are TGCAGTGTTTTCGAACCGGGACAGAGATATGGCTACACCTTC. The chain is built from TRBV20-1 and TRBJ1-2; 7 positions match TRBD1. CDR3 size: 14 residues. Trimming took 7 bases from V and 5 from J; bases not matched to a gene: 13. Germline assignment: CDR1 DFQATT and CDR2 SNEGSKA (reference sequence).

The V gene is TRBV7-9, the J gene TRBJ1-1; unclear D gene. The V gene's germline CDR1 is SEHNR and CDR2 FQNEAQ (reference sequence). The CDR3 sequence is 14 residues long. Trimming stripped 4 bases from V and 4 bases from J, with 13 bases between. The CDR3: CASSSAYPSTEAFF. DNA for the CDR3: TGTGCCAGCAGCTCTGCATACCCCTCCACTGAAGCTTTCTTT.

This clonotype has a handful of counts. V usage is TRBV13 and J usage is TRBJ1-1, with D perhaps TRBD1 (5 bases). The CDR3 length is 17 residues. V shed 0 bases and J shed 0 bases, with 14 bases lying between them. Looked up from germline, CDR1 is PRHDT and CDR2 is FYEKMQ (reference sequence). The CDR3 DNA sequence: TGTGCCAGCAGCTTAGGCCGAGCGGGGGTCGTGAACACTGAAGCTTTCTTT. Translating it yields CASSLGRAGVVNTEAFF. Variable domain in full (rest from reference TRBV13 and TRBJ1-1): AAGVIQSPRHLIKEKRETATLKCYPIPRHDTVYWYQQGPGQDPQFLISFYEKMQSDKGSIPDRFSAQQFSDYHSELNMSSLELGDSALYFCASSLGRAGVVNTEAFFGQGTRLTVV.

The genes are TRBV15 and TRBJ2-2, with a possible D match to TRBD2 (6 bases). There are 17 residues in the CDR3. V shed 3 bases and J shed 3 bases, with 17 bases lying between them. CDR1 and CDR2 (germline): LNHNV, YYDKDF (reference sequence). The CDR3 protein is CATSRGSGEIHTGELFF. In nucleotides, the CDR3 is TGTGCCACCAGCAGGGGCTCGGGGGAGATACACACCGGGGAGCTGTTTTTT. The entire variable domain, with the rest obtained from reference TRBV15 and TRBJ2-2, is as follows: DAMVIQNPRYQVTQFGKPVTLSCSQTLNHNVMYWYQQKSSQAPKLLFHYYDKDFNNEADTPDNFQSRRPNTSFCFLDIRSPGLGDTAMYLCATSRGSGEIHTGELFFGEGSRLTVL.

This clonotype was counted a few times. The chain is built from TRBV6-5 and TRBJ1-4; D gene uncertain. The V end was cut by 0 bases, the J end by 8 bases, with 13 bases between. Germline values: CDR1 MNHEY, CDR2 SVGAGI. The CDR3 extends over 15 amino acids. CDR3 region: CASSYSPPPREKLFF. The DNA for the CDR3 is TGTGCCAGCAGTTACTCCCCTCCCCCTCGGGAAAAACTGTTTTTT.

J is TRBJ1-2 and V is TRBV6-5; D gene unclear. The CDR3 covers 11 residues. Between the trimmed V and J ends, which lost 8 bases and 4 bases, there was a span of 8 bases. Germline CDR1 reads MNHEY; CDR2 reads SVGAGI. Here the CDR3 reads CASLGSYGYTF. Here the CDR3 DNA reads TGTGCCAGCCTGGGCAGCTATGGCTACACCTTC.

The rearrangement joins TRBV7-6 to TRBJ2-1; TRBD2 agrees at 12 bases. J was trimmed by 0 bases and V by 5 bases; bases with no gene match: 11. CDR1 SGHVS and CDR2 FNYEAQ come from the germline V gene. The CDR3 consists of 19 residues. DNA of the CDR3: TGTGCCAGCAGCCTCAGGGGACTAGCGGGTAAGAGCTCCTACAATGAGCAGTTCTTC. This encodes CASSLRGLAGKSSYNEQFF.

This chain uses TRBV7-9 with TRBJ2-6; D is perhaps TRBD2 (5 bases). The germline V gene has CDR1 SEHNR and CDR2 FQNEAQ (reference sequence). The CDR3 sequence is 16 residues long. Trimming pared 4 bases from V and 0 bases from J, leaving 10 bases between. CDR3 nucleotides: TGTGCCAGCAGCTCCGGACTCCTCTCTGGGGCCAACGTCCTGACTTTC. The encoded protein is CASSSGLLSGANVLTF.

This clonotype was counted a few times. The genes are TRBV7-8 and TRBJ1-1; weak D call: TRBD1 (6 bases). Germline CDR1 is SGHVS and CDR2 is FQNEAQ. The V end lost 4 bases, the J end lost 0 bases, and 15 bases lay between the germline ends. The CDR3 extends over 16 amino acids. This CDR3 is CASSCLDSNMNTEAFF. The CDR3, as DNA: TGTGCCAGCAGCTGCCTGGACAGTAACATGAACACTGAAGCTTTCTTT.